Sequencing of this TCR beta chain was carried out in a study of identical twins (dated by TCRdb to about 2016). About the investigation overall: To test whether fetal clonotypes persist, this study deep-sequenced TCR alpha and beta repertoires from monozygotic twins, from unrelated adults of various ages, and from cord blood. To rule out contamination, replicate twin experiments were performed at different times with different library preparation protocols.

Germline trimming: 6 bases from V, 3 bases from J; junction bases outside gene matches: 8. Including the terminal cysteine and phenylalanine, the CDR3 comprises 14 residues. The only DNA kept is the CDR3, 42 bases in frame from the first base. As to this clonotype: The antigen it binds to is not known. Qualities for individual bases were not recorded, and no much larger clone is one base off.

All donors were healthy Caucasians. Three pairs of female monozygotic twins, all aged about 18 to 30 years, were included in the twin cohort. Positive isolation kits from Invitrogen were used to isolate the CD4+ and CD8+ T cell populations. Library prep was done by 5' RACE. The sequencing machine was an Illumina HiSeq 2000. A universal primer binding site was added through template switching, and the final cDNA carried a unique molecular identifier so that TCR cDNA molecules could be counted accurately. Specific primers in the conserved constant-segment region were used to synthesize first-strand cDNA for TCR alpha and beta chains. To control for contamination, each cDNA library was double barcoded with a SMART-Mk sample barcode plus Illumina barcodes. TruSeq adapter sequences along with Illumina sample barcodes were introduced in two successive PCR steps. The TCR alpha and beta cDNA libraries were sequenced on the Illumina HiSeq platform using custom primers. The paper's data handling went like this. Unique molecular identifiers were extracted from raw reads with MiGEC, and CDR3 positions were determined with MiXCR. For each individual, recombination models were inferred using an EM algorithm with the repgenHMM and IGoR tools. The analysis of shared clonotypes was done with the tcR package in R, with sharing normalized by the product of cloneset sizes. To study raw recombination free of thymic and clonal selection effects, out-of-frame nonproductive sequences were analyzed. TCRdb cleaned the public reads at Q25 with fastp, built clones with MiXCR and kept in-frame beta chains. Rows merge per CDR3 protein into single entries with the most common DNA and genes. TCRdb's processing, not the study's, gives the V and J calls here. The sample table lists 500,000 to 600,000 distinct CDR3 sequences, approximately 22% of them with a count of one. The top ten clones comprise 0.8% to 1% of the sample.

Overall results and qualifications from the work: Because the same donors could not be followed over many years, the conclusions depended on cross-sectional statistical analysis. Invariant T cells such as MAIT and iNKT could partly confound zero-insertion analyses, though diverse VJ usage argued against this for most clonotypes. Compared with coincidental sharing between unrelated individuals, out-of-frame TCR alpha sequences shared between twins showed an excess of sequences with low generation probability. In monozygotic twins, recombination models systematically underestimated out-of-frame TCR alpha sharing, but the models matched the sharing seen between unrelated individuals. A weaker excess of twin sharing was found in beta out-of-frame sequences because the signal-to-noise ratio was lowered by fewer shared sequences. Fewer insertions were carried by abundant cord blood beta clonotypes, a similar but weaker trend appeared in young adult naive repertoires, and no such trend appeared in memory repertoires.

A further study also used this sample, focusing on T cells expressing NK-cell markers. Taken from the second paper: Three sorted T-cell subsets (CD3+CD56+NKG2C+, CD3+CD56+NKG2C- and CD3+CD56-NKG2C+) from seven to nine donors had their TCR beta-chain repertoires profiled. Seven of the eight sequenced donors were HCMV-seropositive and one was HCMV-seronegative. To restrict sorting to alphabetaTCR-expressing T cells, an anti-gammadeltaTCR antibody was added in several experiments. In five to seven donors, the dominant CD3+CD56+NKG2C+ clonotypes were among the top 10 CD8+ clonotypes and accounted for roughly 1.0-7.0% of CD8+ T cells. Those dominant clonotypes were again the most abundant among CD3+CD56-NKG2C+ cells in a handful of donors, at roughly 25-60.1%. Whether the expanded NKG2C-expressing T cell clones were specific for HCMV antigens was left unclear. The eight sequenced donors were randomly selected healthy volunteers, three men and five women. HCMV serostatus was determined by detecting HCMV-specific IgG in serum with a commercial ELISA kit. Reads were demultiplexed and grouped by UMI with MIGEC, and clonotypes were assembled and quantified with MiTCR. To remove erroneous sequences, TCR cDNA sequences were retained only when supported by two or more reads. Downstream repertoire analysis used the tcR package, and clonotypes were matched across fractions by CDR3 nucleotide sequence plus V segment. VDJmatch was used to annotate antigen specificity against VDJdb, with one amino acid substitution in CDR3 allowed.

The specimen was CD4+ T cells sorted from blood. This TCR derives from a woman aged 18-35 years in good health. The V and J segments used are TRBV12-3 or TRBV12-4 and TRBJ2-7, and TRBD1 matches 7 of the central bases. The DNA sequence reads TGTGCCAGCAGCAAGGGGGCCTCTTTCTACGAGCAGTACTTC. Translated, it reads CASSKGASFYEQYF.